Following are 30 T cell receptor beta chains from one sample sequenced in a study of T-cell reconstitution after alpha-beta-depleted transplantation in children. Unique molecular identifiers tagged the TCRbeta library. TCRdb passed the PCR reads through MiXCR, listing each CDR3 protein once. The repertoire holds some 280,000 distinct CDR3 sequences, with approximately 9.8% as singletons. The sequences come from PBMCs from the stem cell graft donor, collected from the stem cell graft. The receptors here all came from a human donor who donated a stem cell graft to a child with SCID.

This chain links TRBV11-2 with TRBJ2-2; D unresolved. The V gene's germline CDR1 is SGHAT and CDR2 FQNNGV. The CDR3 extends over 14 amino acids. Deletions cut 5 bases from V and 1 base from J, with 8 bases between. The CDR3 nucleotides read TGTGCCAGCAGCCCGTCCCTGAACACCGGGGAGCTGTTTTTT. This encodes CASSPSLNTGELFF. The variable domain in full, with the rest retrieved from reference TRBV11-2 and TRBJ2-2, is EAGVAQSPRYKIIEKRQSVAFWCNPISGHATLYWYQQILGQGPKLLIQFQNNGVVDDSQLPKDRFSAERLKGVDSTLKIQPAKLEDSAVYLCASSPSLNTGELFFGEGSRLTVL.

A few counts support this clonotype. This rearrangement joins TRBV12-3 or TRBV12-4 to TRBJ1-4; D is unresolved. This CDR3 is 17 amino acids long. The V and J ends lost 5 bases and 2 bases respectively, with 18 bases between them. The CDR3 is CASSPLAQWKTNEKLFF. Here the CDR3 DNA reads TGTGCCAGCAGTCCCCTGGCACAATGGAAGACTAATGAAAAACTGTTTTTT.

In this sample, this clonotype turned up a few times. The chain recombines TRBV9 with TRBJ2-1; 13 nucleotides line up with TRBD2. The CDR3 covers 14 residues. Germline-derived CDR1 and CDR2 are SGDLS and YYNGEE. Unmatched junction bases numbered 2, after V lost 4 bases and J lost 7 bases. In DNA form, the CDR3 reads TGTGCCAGCAGCCAGACTAGCGGGGGGAATGAGCAGTTCTTC. Residues: CASSQTSGGNEQFF.

This clonotype turned up a few times. This rearrangement joins TRBV12-3 or TRBV12-4 to TRBJ1-4; the D is unclear. The ends were cut back, 5 bases at V and 6 bases at J, with 10 bases in the middle. The CDR3 is 13 amino acids. CDR3 coding DNA: TGTGCCAGCAGTACCAGCCTAGATGAAAAACTGTTTTTT. Translated: CASSTSLDEKLFF.

This clonotype was seen at least ten times. J is TRBJ2-1 and V is TRBV5-5, with 13 nucleotides matching TRBD2. This CDR3 spans 17 amino acids. V lost 1 base to trimming and J lost 4 bases; unmatched junction nucleotides: 5. Per germline, CDR1 SGHKS and CDR2 YYEKEE (reference sequence). The CDR3 DNA is TGTGCCAGCAGCTTGACTAGCGGGGGGGGAAATTACAATGAGCAGTTCTTC. This sequence encodes CASSLTSGGGNYNEQFF.

At least ten counts were recorded for this clonotype. The chain uses TRBV12-3 or TRBV12-4 and TRBJ2-5; D possibly corresponds to TRBD1 (5 bases). V dropped 2 bases and J dropped 2 bases, with 15 bases sitting between them. This CDR3 has 16 amino acids. In nucleotides, the CDR3 is TGTGCCAGCAGTTTACTTCCAGGGCCGATTCAAGAGACCCAGTACTTC. Translation: CASSLLPGPIQETQYF.

This clonotype was counted at least ten times. J is TRBJ1-1 and V is TRBV7-9, with D hard to call. Germline values: CDR1 SEHNR, CDR2 FQNEAQ (reference sequence). The CDR3 loop spans 12 amino acids. The V gene lost 2 bases and the J gene lost 6 bases, with 7 bases spanning the gap. This CDR3 is CASSLSGPEAFF. CDR3 nucleotide sequence: TGTGCCAGCAGCTTATCGGGCCCTGAAGCTTTCTTT.

In this sample, this clonotype turned up a few times. V is TRBV6-5 and J is TRBJ1-2; maybe TRBD1 (5 bases). CDR1 is MNHEY, CDR2 SVGAGI, per germline. CDR3 length equals 15 residues. Trimming took 2 bases from V and 2 from J, leaving 12 bases between them. DNA for the CDR3: TGTGCCAGCAGTTACGCAAAATGGGGGAACTATGGCTACACCTTC. Amino acids: CASSYAKWGNYGYTF.

This clonotype occurred a few times. The rearrangement joins TRBV5-1 to TRBJ2-6; TRBD1 agrees at 7 bases. With V trimmed by 5 bases and J by 1 base, 0 bases remained unmatched. Germline CDR1 is SGHRS and CDR2 is YFSETQ. The CDR3 is made up of 14 amino acids. CDR3 protein: CASRDRSGANVLTF. The CDR3 DNA reads TGCGCCAGCAGGGACAGGTCTGGGGCCAACGTCCTGACTTTC.

The chain couples TRBV12-3 or TRBV12-4 to TRBJ1-2; 7 nucleotides match TRBD1. There are 15 residues in the CDR3. V lost 5 bases to trimming and J lost 5 bases; unmatched junction nucleotides: 11. CDR3 residues: CASSPRDRPAYGYTF. The CDR3 DNA reads as TGTGCCAGCAGTCCCCGGGACAGACCAGCTTATGGCTACACCTTC.

V gene TRBV12-3 or TRBV12-4 combines with J gene TRBJ2-3, with D unresolved. V was trimmed by 1 base and J by 0 bases, leaving 8 bases between them. This CDR3 contains 15 residues. The CDR3 sequence: CASSLDHPSTDTQYF. In nucleotides, the CDR3 is TGTGCCAGCAGTTTAGACCATCCTAGCACAGATACGCAGTATTTT.

This clonotype occurred many times. The V call is TRBV10-3, the J call TRBJ2-1; D is undetermined. V was clipped by 3 bases and J by 7 bases, with 10 bases between them. From germline, CDR1 is ENHRY and CDR2 SYGVKD. This CDR3 region has 13 residues. Here the CDR3 DNA reads TGTGCCATCAGTGACCCTTTTAGGAATGAGCAGTTCTTC. Its protein product is CAISDPFRNEQFF.

A remark on this clonotype: At one of its ends the junction is not consistent with the germline gene, which may arise from a read error. The chain couples TRBV5-1 to TRBJ2-7; 9 bases fit TRBD1. Germline-derived CDR1 and CDR2 are SGHRS and YFSETQ. The CDR3 length is 14 residues. CDR3 amino acids: CARSSGTGPIEQYF. The CDR3 bases are TGCGCCAGAAGCTCCGGGACAGGGCCGATCGAGCAGTACTTC.

A few counts support this clonotype. V usage is TRBV12-5 and J usage is TRBJ2-1, with 11 bases aligning to TRBD2. The V gene's germline CDR1 is LGHNT and CDR2 FRNRAP. Trimming took 3 bases from V and 5 from J; bases not matched to a gene: 9. CDR3 length equals 17 residues. The CDR3 here is CASGFFVTSGANNEQFF. CDR3 nucleotide sequence: TGTGCTAGTGGTTTTTTCGTGACTAGCGGGGCAAACAATGAGCAGTTCTTC. The complete variable domain, with remaining parts taken from reference TRBV12-5 and TRBJ2-1, reads DARVTQTPRHKVTEMGQEVTMRCQPILGHNTVFWYRQTMMQGLELLAYFRNRAPLDDSGMPKDRFSAEMPDATLATLKIQPSEPRDSAVYFCASGFFVTSGANNEQFFGPGTRLTVL.

The CDR3 DNA sequence: TGCAGTGCTAGTGCTCAGTTGGAGGAGCAGTTCTTC. Its protein is CSASAQLEEQFF. The chain couples TRBV20-1 to TRBJ2-1; no clear D. Germline V lookup: CDR1 DFQATT, CDR2 SNEGSKA (reference sequence). This CDR3 is 12 amino acids long. V was clipped by 3 bases and J by 10 bases, with 13 bases between them.

This clonotype has just a few counts. The chain has TRBV12-3 or TRBV12-4 and TRBJ1-1; no firm D call. This CDR3 contains 13 residues. The V gene lost 3 bases and the J gene lost 6 bases, with 11 bases spanning the gap. For the CDR3, the DNA is TGTGCCAGCAGTTTTCTCAGGCCGGCTGAAGCTTTCTTT. Translated, it gives CASSFLRPAEAFF.

The rearrangement joins TRBV6-5 to TRBJ2-2; D is ambiguous. This CDR3 is built from 13 residues. Per the germline V gene, CDR1 is MNHEY and CDR2 is SVGAGI. Trimming shortened V by 6 bases and J by 6 bases, and 11 bases separated the two germline ends. Here the CDR3 DNA reads TGTGCCAGCAGCCGCGGTACGGCCGGGGAGCTGTTTTTT. Its protein is CASSRGTAGELFF.

This clonotype has ten or more counts. CDR3 nucleotide sequence: TGTGCCAGCAGCTTAGGTGGGCCTGACACTGAAGCTTTCTTT. Residues: CASSLGGPDTEAFF. The rearrangement uses TRBV11-3 and TRBJ1-1; no definite D call. Trimming took off 1 base at V and 3 bases at J, with 9 bases between the two ends. Germline assignment: CDR1 SGHNT and CDR2 YENEEA. The CDR3 sequence is 14 residues long.

V is TRBV5-5 and J is TRBJ2-2; D gene ambiguous. V was pared by 8 bases and J by 6 bases, with 8 bases between. CDR1 and CDR2 from the germline V gene are SGHKS and YYEKEE (reference sequence). The CDR3 length is 11 residues. DNA for the CDR3: TGTGCCAGGCAGGCGGCCGGGGAGCTGTTTTTT. Encoded protein: CARQAAGELFF.

The chain joins TRBV3-1 to TRBJ2-7, with D perhaps being TRBD1 or TRBD2 (5 bases each). This CDR3 has 13 residues. V lost 1 base and J 6 bases, leaving 10 bases between the germline ends. Germline CDR1 reads LGHDT; CDR2 reads YNNKEL (reference sequence). The CDR3 region is CASSQGSGSEQYF. The CDR3 region has the DNA TGTGCCAGCAGCCAAGGCTCAGGGAGCGAGCAGTACTTC.

This clonotype was seen a few times. V and J are TRBV29-1 and TRBJ1-1, with D hard to call. Trimming took off 4 bases at V and 0 bases at J, with 9 bases between the two ends. There are 13 residues in the CDR3. Germline loops: CDR1 SQVTM, CDR2 ANQGSEA. The CDR3 loop is CSVGTDLNTEAFF. The CDR3 region has the DNA TGCAGCGTTGGAACAGACCTGAACACTGAAGCTTTCTTT. The full variable domain, in which reference TRBV29-1 and TRBJ1-1 provide the parts outside the CDR3, is SAVISQKPSRDICQRGTSLTIQCQVDSQVTMMFWYRQQPGQSLTLIATANQGSEATYESGFVIDKFPISRPNLTFSTLTVSNMSPEDSSIYLCSVGTDLNTEAFFGQGTRLTVV.

This rearrangement joins TRBV5-1 to TRBJ1-1, with TRBD1 matching 9 bases. The CDR3 sequence is 14 residues long. In germline, CDR1 is SGHRS, CDR2 YFSETQ. The J segment lost 7 bases and the V segment lost 0 bases, leaving 4 bases of the junction unmatched. In DNA, the CDR3 is TGCGCCAGCAGCTTGGACAGGGGGCGAGATGAAGCTTTCTTT. This encodes CASSLDRGRDEAFF.

This clonotype was detected only a few times. The V gene is TRBV18, the J gene TRBJ2-7, with D possibly TRBD1 on 8 matching bases. CDR1 and CDR2 (germline): KGHSH, LQKENI. The CDR3 contains 16 residues. V was pared by 3 bases and J by 1 base, with 16 bases between. The CDR3 sequence: CASSPDGQGGSYEQYF. In DNA form, the CDR3 reads TGTGCCAGCTCACCGGATGGACAGGGAGGGTCCTACGAGCAGTACTTC.

The V gene is TRBV12-3 or TRBV12-4, the J gene TRBJ2-7; TRBD1 aligns across 10 bases. The CDR3 sequence is 16 residues long. Unmatched junction bases numbered 10, after V lost 6 bases and J lost 2 bases. CDR3 residues: CASSQLTGGLTYEQYF. The DNA of the CDR3 is TGTGCCAGCAGCCAGCTGACAGGGGGCTTGACCTACGAGCAGTACTTC.

The chain joins TRBV7-2 to TRBJ2-2; D call uncertain. CDR3 length: 13 residues. Deletions cut 2 bases from V and 7 bases from J, with 8 bases between. Germline V gene sequence: CDR1 SGHTA, CDR2 FQGNSA. This CDR3 is CASSLTPNGELFF. In nucleotides, the CDR3 is TGTGCCAGCAGCTTAACCCCTAACGGGGAGCTGTTTTTT.

This clonotype was recorded at least ten times. The chain recombines TRBV5-5 with TRBJ2-1, with D possibly called TRBD1 or TRBD2 (6 bases each). Trimming took 3 bases from V and 7 from J, leaving 14 bases between them. The CDR3 consists of 14 residues. Germline lookup yields CDR1 SGHKS and CDR2 YYEKEE (reference sequence). CDR3 loop: CASSSVGGINEQFF. The CDR3 region has the DNA TGTGCCAGCAGCTCCGTCGGGGGCATTAATGAGCAGTTCTTC.

Remarks on this clonotype: This clone may be a read error of a much larger clone one base away. The chain carries TRBV20-1 and TRBJ1-4, with no clear D. This CDR3 has 13 amino acids. The V gene's germline CDR1 is DFQATT and CDR2 SNEGSKA (reference sequence). The V end was cut by 3 bases, the J end by 4 bases, with 9 bases between. In DNA, the CDR3 is TGCAGTGCTAGCGTTGTGATTAATGAAAAACTGTTTTTT. Its translation: CSASVVINEKLFF.

The chain uses TRBV6-5 and TRBJ2-2; D is uncertain. The CDR3 length is 12 residues. V was cut by 2 bases and J by 6 bases, with 4 bases left in between. Germline V gene lookup returns CDR1 MNHEY and CDR2 SVGAGI. The CDR3 bases are TGTGCCAGCAGTTACGTTCCCGGGGAGCTGTTTTTT. It codes for CASSYVPGELFF.

The sample holds a few counts of this clonotype. The CDR3 DNA sequence: TGTGCCAGCAGCGTAGGGGCCTCGGACAGGGAGCAGTACTTC. This translates into CASSVGASDREQYF. The chain has TRBV9 and TRBJ2-7; the match to TRBD1 covers 7 bases. Germline V CDR1 and CDR2: SGDLS, YYNGEE. V trimming: 0 bases; J trimming: 7 bases; junction bases outside the gene matches: 7. The CDR3 has 14 amino acids.

This clonotype occurred many times. This rearrangement joins TRBV5-5 to TRBJ2-2; D gene ambiguous. This CDR3 spans 16 amino acids. Germline V lookup: CDR1 SGHKS, CDR2 YYEKEE (reference sequence). The V gene lost 3 bases and the J gene lost 0 bases, with 12 bases spanning the gap. CDR3 nucleotides: TGTGCCAGCAGCTCTGAACTGCTCGCGAACACCGGGGAGCTGTTTTTT. Its translation: CASSSELLANTGELFF.